A single sample gave rise to the 2 T cell receptor beta chains below, sequenced in a study of T-cell reconstitution after alpha-beta-depleted transplantation in children (dated by TCRdb to the mid-2010s). The meaning of the sample's treatment or condition label: allogeneic hematopoietic cell transplantation with graft depleted of TCRalphabeta T cells and CD19 B cells. Library construction relied on PCR. The instrument was an Illumina HiSeq 2500. TCR libraries were prepared with molecular barcoding, using unique molecular identifiers to normalize TCRbeta repertoire quantification. The raw public data were reprocessed by TCRdb itself: fastp quality trimming at Q25, MiXCR clonotype calling, in-frame beta chains only. A single entry per CDR3 protein holds the most common genes and DNA from its merged rows. In all, the sample holds 750,000 to 950,000 distinct CDR3 sequences, and roughly 15% of those were seen once. Jointly, the top ten make up 5% of the sample.

Sequences were derived from PBMCs, mostly from graft donor cells, sampled 360 days after TCRalphabeta/CD19-depleted stem cell transplant. The origin of the receptors is a male patient aged 10 to 17 who had a stem cell transplant for acute lymphoblastic leukemia, so the T cells may come from the graft donor.

The chain is built from TRBV6-2 or TRBV6-3 and TRBJ2-7; the match to TRBD2 covers 11 bases. CDR3 length: 19 residues. Germline CDR1 is MNHEY and CDR2 is SVGEGT. V lost 5 bases to trimming and J lost 5 bases; unmatched junction nucleotides: 20. In DNA, the CDR3 is TGTGCCAGCAGTCGATCACGATTTTTTAGCGGGAGGGCCCCCAACGAGCAGTACTTC. This encodes CASSRSRFFSGRAPNEQYF.

The chain couples TRBV5-1 to TRBJ2-1; D not resolved. Trimming removed 3 bases from V and 6 bases from J, with 13 bases in between. The CDR3 is 14 residues long. Germline CDR1 SGHRS, CDR2 YFSETQ. CDR3 nucleotide sequence: TGCGCCAGCAGCTCCGCCCTCAGCAGCAATGAGCAGTTCTTC. Translation gives CASSSALSSNEQFF.